These T cell receptor beta chains were read from a single sample in a study of identical twins. MiXCR, applied by TCRdb to the 5' RACE reads, yields one record per CDR3 protein. The table shows about 240,000 distinct CDR3 sequences, with about 10% occurring only once. The sequenced sample consisted of memory T cells sorted from blood. The source of these receptors is a man in his fifties in good health. CDR3s include the opening cysteine and the closing phenylalanine or tryptophan. Fields, in order: V gene, J gene, clone size, D gene, CDR3 DNA, CDR3 protein. D genes are given only for firm matches. Only some rows state a clone size, as once, few, many or a class for expanded clones.

v_call: TRBV29-1
j_call: TRBJ2-5
clone_size: many
d_call: -
cdr3_nt: TGCAGCGTTGACACAAGACAAGAGACCCAGTACTTC
cdr3_aa: CSVDTRQETQYF

v_call: TRBV5-4
j_call: TRBJ2-4
clone_size: few
d_call: -
cdr3_nt: TGTGCCAGCAGCTTGGCCGTCAGACCGTACTCTCTCTTAGCCAAAAACATTCAGTACTTC
cdr3_aa: CASSLAVRPYSLLAKNIQYF

v_call: TRBV7-8
j_call: TRBJ2-7
clone_size: -
d_call: TRBD1
cdr3_nt: TGTGCCAGCAGCCAGGACAGGGACGAGCAGTACTTC
cdr3_aa: CASSQDRDEQYF

v_call: TRBV7-9
j_call: TRBJ1-1
clone_size: few
d_call: TRBD1
cdr3_nt: TGTGCCAGCAGCTTAAGCCAGGGGGGAACTGAAGCTTTCTTT
cdr3_aa: CASSLSQGGTEAFF

v_call: TRBV18
j_call: TRBJ1-1
clone_size: -
d_call: -
cdr3_nt: TGTGCCAGCGATGCGGGGGCCACTGAAGCTTTCTTT
cdr3_aa: CASDAGATEAFF

v_call: TRBV3-1
j_call: TRBJ2-7
clone_size: -
d_call: -
cdr3_nt: TGTGCCAGCGTCCTCTGGGGCGAGCAGTACTTC
cdr3_aa: CASVLWGEQYF

v_call: TRBV12-3/TRBV12-4
j_call: TRBJ1-5
clone_size: many
d_call: -
cdr3_nt: TGTGCCAGCAAAATCAGGGGACACAATCAGCCCCAGCATTTT
cdr3_aa: CASKIRGHNQPQHF

v_call: TRBV28
j_call: TRBJ2-3
clone_size: -
d_call: -
cdr3_nt: TGTGCCAGCAGTTCCCAGACGAGGATATACACAGATACGCAGTATTTT
cdr3_aa: CASSSQTRIYTDTQYF

v_call: TRBV6-5
j_call: TRBJ2-3
clone_size: few
d_call: -
cdr3_nt: TGTGCCAGCAGTTACTCTTCAGGGGTAGATACGCAGTATTTT
cdr3_aa: CASSYSSGVDTQYF

v_call: TRBV27
j_call: TRBJ2-5
clone_size: few
d_call: -
cdr3_nt: TGTGCCAGCAGTTCCCAATGGGGGGCAGGGCGTCGAGAGACCCAGTACTTC
cdr3_aa: CASSSQWGAGRRETQYF

v_call: TRBV18
j_call: TRBJ1-1
clone_size: few
d_call: -
cdr3_nt: TGTGCCAGCCTTACGACAGTGGCTGACACTGAAGCTTTCTTT
cdr3_aa: CASLTTVADTEAFF

v_call: TRBV7-2
j_call: TRBJ2-3
clone_size: few
d_call: TRBD1
cdr3_nt: TGTGCCAGCAGCCTTATCGGGACAGGAGGCCGCACAGATACGCAGTATTTT
cdr3_aa: CASSLIGTGGRTDTQYF

v_call: TRBV7-2
j_call: TRBJ2-7
clone_size: -
d_call: -
cdr3_nt: TGTGCCAGCAGCTTTTCAGCGCAGGGTAGTTACGAGCAGTACTTC
cdr3_aa: CASSFSAQGSYEQYF

v_call: TRBV7-6
j_call: TRBJ2-1
clone_size: -
d_call: -
cdr3_nt: TGTGCCAGCAGCTTAGACGATAATGAGCAGTTCTTC
cdr3_aa: CASSLDDNEQFF

v_call: TRBV12-3/TRBV12-4
j_call: TRBJ2-3
clone_size: -
d_call: -
cdr3_nt: TGTGCCAGCAGCTCGGTTCCCGATACGCAGTATTTT
cdr3_aa: CASSSVPDTQYF

v_call: TRBV20-1
j_call: TRBJ2-3
clone_size: -
d_call: -
cdr3_nt: TGCAGTGCTAGAGCCCCTTTGGGCGGGAGCACAGATACGCAGTATTTT
cdr3_aa: CSARAPLGGSTDTQYF

v_call: TRBV9
j_call: TRBJ2-4
clone_size: -
d_call: TRBD2
cdr3_nt: TGTGCCAGCAGCGTAGCTGTGGCTAGCGGGATCCCCGGGGCCAAAAACATTCAGTACTTC
cdr3_aa: CASSVAVASGIPGAKNIQYF

v_call: TRBV20-1
j_call: TRBJ1-5
clone_size: -
d_call: TRBD1
cdr3_nt: TGCAGTGCTAGAGATTTCCCAGGGGGAGGTCAGCCCCAGCATTTT
cdr3_aa: CSARDFPGGGQPQHF

v_call: TRBV6-1
j_call: TRBJ1-1
clone_size: -
d_call: TRBD1
cdr3_nt: TGTGCCAGCACCCGGACAGGGGGCGAGGGAGCTTTCTTT
cdr3_aa: CASTRTGGEGAFF

v_call: TRBV6-2/TRBV6-3
j_call: TRBJ2-5
clone_size: few
d_call: -
cdr3_nt: TGTGCCAGCAGAGCCCAGGTGGGATGGGAAGAGACCCAGTACTTC
cdr3_aa: CASRAQVGWEETQYF

v_call: TRBV7-6
j_call: TRBJ2-3
clone_size: many
d_call: -
cdr3_nt: TGTGCCAGCAGCTTAGTTTTAGGAAGCACAGATACGCAGTATTTT
cdr3_aa: CASSLVLGSTDTQYF

v_call: TRBV7-8
j_call: TRBJ2-3
clone_size: -
d_call: TRBD2
cdr3_nt: TGTGCCAGCAGCACGGGGGAGCGGGGCACCACTTATACGCAGTATTTT
cdr3_aa: CASSTGERGTTYTQYF

v_call: TRBV6-2/TRBV6-3
j_call: TRBJ1-5
clone_size: many
d_call: -
cdr3_nt: TGTGCCAGCAGTCCATCAGGCTTACAGCCCCAGCATTTT
cdr3_aa: CASSPSGLQPQHF

v_call: TRBV11-2
j_call: TRBJ2-1
clone_size: -
d_call: TRBD1
cdr3_nt: TGTGCCAGCAGCCGGCTGGGGGACAGCTTATACAATGAGCAGTTCTTC
cdr3_aa: CASSRLGDSLYNEQFF

v_call: TRBV6-5
j_call: TRBJ1-6
clone_size: -
d_call: TRBD1
cdr3_nt: TGTGCCAGCAGTTACGGGGACAGGGATAATTCACCCCTCCACTTT
cdr3_aa: CASSYGDRDNSPLHF

v_call: TRBV6-2/TRBV6-3
j_call: TRBJ1-1
clone_size: many
d_call: TRBD1
cdr3_nt: TGTGCCAGCAGCCGCGGACAGGCGGTAGGCACTGAAGCTTTCTTT
cdr3_aa: CASSRGQAVGTEAFF

v_call: TRBV2
j_call: TRBJ1-2
clone_size: many
d_call: -
cdr3_nt: TGTGCCAGCAAGGCGCTGTCCTATGGCTACACCTTC
cdr3_aa: CASKALSYGYTF

v_call: TRBV6-5
j_call: TRBJ2-6
clone_size: few
d_call: -
cdr3_nt: TGTGCCAGCAGTTCCCCTGGAAATGGGGCCAACGTCCTGACTTTC
cdr3_aa: CASSSPGNGANVLTF

v_call: TRBV12-3/TRBV12-4
j_call: TRBJ2-7
clone_size: few
d_call: -
cdr3_nt: TGTGCCAGCAGTTTATCGATCTACGAGCAGTACTTC
cdr3_aa: CASSLSIYEQYF

v_call: TRBV27
j_call: TRBJ1-5
clone_size: many
d_call: -
cdr3_nt: TGTGCCAGCAGCCGTAATGACGGCAATCAGCCCCAGCATTTT
cdr3_aa: CASSRNDGNQPQHF

v_call: TRBV15
j_call: TRBJ2-1
clone_size: few
d_call: -
cdr3_nt: TGTGCCACCAGCAGAGATGGGTTCGTCAATGAGCAGTTCTTC
cdr3_aa: CATSRDGFVNEQFF

v_call: TRBV20-1
j_call: TRBJ2-4
clone_size: -
d_call: -
cdr3_nt: TGCAGTGCTAAGGGACCCCCTTCGGGCAAAAACATTCAGTACTTC
cdr3_aa: CSAKGPPSGKNIQYF

v_call: TRBV7-9
j_call: TRBJ2-1
clone_size: many
d_call: TRBD2
cdr3_nt: TGTGCCAGCAGCTTGCGGACTAGCGGGAGAAGCAATGAGCAGTTCTTC
cdr3_aa: CASSLRTSGRSNEQFF

v_call: TRBV10-3
j_call: TRBJ2-1
clone_size: many
d_call: TRBD1
cdr3_nt: TGTGCCATCAGGGACGGGACAGGGGCCAATGAGCAGTTCTTC
cdr3_aa: CAIRDGTGANEQFF

v_call: TRBV27
j_call: TRBJ2-3
clone_size: many
d_call: -
cdr3_nt: TGTGCCAGCAGTTCTCGGGACCGTCGTGATACGCAGTATTTT
cdr3_aa: CASSSRDRRDTQYF

v_call: TRBV3-1
j_call: TRBJ1-3
clone_size: -
d_call: -
cdr3_nt: TGTGCCAGCAGCCAAGTCGCCAACACCATATATTTT
cdr3_aa: CASSQVANTIYF

v_call: TRBV3-1
j_call: TRBJ2-7
clone_size: many
d_call: TRBD2
cdr3_nt: TGTGCCAGCAGCCAAGAGGGGATAGCGGGAGAGCAGTACTTC
cdr3_aa: CASSQEGIAGEQYF

v_call: TRBV12-3/TRBV12-4
j_call: TRBJ2-3
clone_size: few
d_call: TRBD2
cdr3_nt: TGTGCCAGCAGTTTGGTGACTAGCGGGAGCCGGAATACGCAGTATTTT
cdr3_aa: CASSLVTSGSRNTQYF

v_call: TRBV20-1
j_call: TRBJ2-3
clone_size: -
d_call: -
cdr3_nt: TGCAGTGCTAGCAAACCAGTAAACACAGGTACGCAGTATTTT
cdr3_aa: CSASKPVNTGTQYF

v_call: TRBV7-6
j_call: TRBJ2-7
clone_size: -
d_call: TRBD1
cdr3_nt: TGTGCCAGCAGCGGGACAGGGGGCGGCGAGCAGTACTTC
cdr3_aa: CASSGTGGGEQYF

v_call: TRBV6-5
j_call: TRBJ2-1
clone_size: few
d_call: TRBD2
cdr3_nt: TGTGCCAGCAGTTACCTTGGGGGGACTAGCGGTAAAAACAATGAGCAGTTCTTC
cdr3_aa: CASSYLGGTSGKNNEQFF

v_call: TRBV13
j_call: TRBJ2-1
clone_size: -
d_call: TRBD2
cdr3_nt: TGTGCCAGCAGCCCCTCTAGCGGGAGGTCGGATGAGCAGTTCTTC
cdr3_aa: CASSPSSGRSDEQFF

v_call: TRBV5-5
j_call: TRBJ1-6
clone_size: -
d_call: -
cdr3_nt: TGTGCCAGCAGCTTATCCCAGGGGCGGTCACCCCTCCACTTT
cdr3_aa: CASSLSQGRSPLHF

v_call: TRBV5-4
j_call: TRBJ2-3
clone_size: few
d_call: TRBD2
cdr3_nt: TGTGCCAGCAGCTTAAGCGGGGGCGGCACAGATACGCAGTATTTT
cdr3_aa: CASSLSGGGTDTQYF

v_call: TRBV20-1
j_call: TRBJ2-1
clone_size: -
d_call: -
cdr3_nt: TGCAGTGCAGAAACACAGCTAGCAGGGACCCCTGAGCAGTTCTTC
cdr3_aa: CSAETQLAGTPEQFF

v_call: TRBV6-2/TRBV6-3
j_call: TRBJ2-1
clone_size: few
d_call: -
cdr3_nt: TGTGCCAGCAAAGGAGTTGGTACGGCCAGCTCCTACAATGAGCAGTTCTTC
cdr3_aa: CASKGVGTASSYNEQFF

v_call: TRBV27
j_call: TRBJ2-7
clone_size: -
d_call: -
cdr3_nt: TGTGCCAGCAGTTTAAGGCCCATCACCTCCTACGAGCAGTACTTC
cdr3_aa: CASSLRPITSYEQYF

v_call: TRBV4-2
j_call: TRBJ2-1
clone_size: few
d_call: TRBD1
cdr3_nt: TGTGCCAGCAGCCCTACAGGACAGGGGATCGACAATGAGCAGTTCTTC
cdr3_aa: CASSPTGQGIDNEQFF